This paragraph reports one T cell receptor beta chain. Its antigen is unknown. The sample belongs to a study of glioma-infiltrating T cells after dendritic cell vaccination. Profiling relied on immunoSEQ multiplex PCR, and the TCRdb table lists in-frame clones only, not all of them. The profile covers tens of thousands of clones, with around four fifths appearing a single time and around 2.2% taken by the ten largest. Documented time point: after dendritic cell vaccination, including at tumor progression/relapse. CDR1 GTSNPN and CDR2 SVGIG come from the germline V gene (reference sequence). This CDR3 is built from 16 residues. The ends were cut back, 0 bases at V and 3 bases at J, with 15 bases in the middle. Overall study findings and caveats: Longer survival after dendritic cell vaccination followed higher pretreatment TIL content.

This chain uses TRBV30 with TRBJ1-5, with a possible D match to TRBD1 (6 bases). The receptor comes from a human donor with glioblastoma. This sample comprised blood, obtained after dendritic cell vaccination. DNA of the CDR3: TGTGCCTGGAGTGTACGGGGGGGCTCAGACAATCAGCCCCAGCATTTT. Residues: CAWSVRGGSDNQPQHF.